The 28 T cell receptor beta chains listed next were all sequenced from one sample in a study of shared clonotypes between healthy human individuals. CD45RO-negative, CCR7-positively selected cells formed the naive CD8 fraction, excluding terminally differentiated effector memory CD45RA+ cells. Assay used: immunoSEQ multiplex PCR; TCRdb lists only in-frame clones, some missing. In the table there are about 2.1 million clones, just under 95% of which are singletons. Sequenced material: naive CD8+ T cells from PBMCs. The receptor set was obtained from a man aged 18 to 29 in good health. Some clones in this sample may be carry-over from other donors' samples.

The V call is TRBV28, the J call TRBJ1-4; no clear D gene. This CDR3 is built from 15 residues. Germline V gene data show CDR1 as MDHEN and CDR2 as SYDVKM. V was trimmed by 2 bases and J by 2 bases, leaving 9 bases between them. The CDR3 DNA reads TGTGCCAGCAGTTTAATGCGCCCCACTAATGAAAAACTGTTTTTT. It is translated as CASSLMRPTNEKLFF. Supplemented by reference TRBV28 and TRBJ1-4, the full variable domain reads DVKVTQSSRYLVKRTGEKVFLECVQDMDHENMFWYRQDPGLGLRLIYFSYDVKMKEKGDIPEGYSVSREKKERFSLILESASTNQTSMYLCASSLMRPTNEKLFFGSGTQLSVL.

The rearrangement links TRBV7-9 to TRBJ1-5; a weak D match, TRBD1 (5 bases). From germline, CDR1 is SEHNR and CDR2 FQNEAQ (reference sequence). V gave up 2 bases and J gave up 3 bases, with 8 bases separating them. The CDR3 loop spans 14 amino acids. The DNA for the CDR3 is TGTGCCAGCAGCTTATCAGGGCCCAATCAGCCCCAGCATTTT. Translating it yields CASSLSGPNQPQHF.

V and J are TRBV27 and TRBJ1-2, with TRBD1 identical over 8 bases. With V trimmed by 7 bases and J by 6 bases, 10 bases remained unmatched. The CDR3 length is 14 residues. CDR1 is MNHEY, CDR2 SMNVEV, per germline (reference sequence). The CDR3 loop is CASTSDRGGNGYTF. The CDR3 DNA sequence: TGTGCCAGCACCAGCGACAGGGGAGGGAATGGCTACACCTTC.

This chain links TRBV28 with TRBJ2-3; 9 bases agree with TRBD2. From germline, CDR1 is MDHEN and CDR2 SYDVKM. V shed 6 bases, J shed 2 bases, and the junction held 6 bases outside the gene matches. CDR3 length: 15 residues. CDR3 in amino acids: CASSTSGLITDTQYF. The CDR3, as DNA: TGTGCCAGCAGCACTAGCGGGTTGATCACAGATACGCAGTATTTT. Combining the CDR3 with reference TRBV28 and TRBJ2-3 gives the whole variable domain DVKVTQSSRYLVKRTGEKVFLECVQDMDHENMFWYRQDPGLGLRLIYFSYDVKMKEKGDIPEGYSVSREKKERFSLILESASTNQTSMYLCASSTSGLITDTQYFGPGTRLTVL.

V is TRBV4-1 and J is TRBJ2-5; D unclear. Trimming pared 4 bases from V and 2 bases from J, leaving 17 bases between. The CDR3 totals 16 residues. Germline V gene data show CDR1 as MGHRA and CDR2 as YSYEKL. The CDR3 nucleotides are TGCGCCAGCAGCCGCCTTCGAACGGGCCTTCAAGAGACCCAGTACTTC. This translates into CASSRLRTGLQETQYF.

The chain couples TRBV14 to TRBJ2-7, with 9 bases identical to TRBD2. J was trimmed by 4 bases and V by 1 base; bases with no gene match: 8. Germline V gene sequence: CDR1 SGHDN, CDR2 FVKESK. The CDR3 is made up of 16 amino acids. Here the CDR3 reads CASSQVPAGGIYEQYF. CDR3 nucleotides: TGTGCCAGCAGCCAAGTCCCGGCGGGGGGGATATACGAGCAGTACTTC.

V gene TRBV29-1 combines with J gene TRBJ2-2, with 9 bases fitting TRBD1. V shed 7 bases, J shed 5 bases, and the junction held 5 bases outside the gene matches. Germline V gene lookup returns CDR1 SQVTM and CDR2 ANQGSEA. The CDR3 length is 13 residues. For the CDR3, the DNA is TGCAGCGCATCGGACAGGGGAACCGGGGAGCTGTTTTTT. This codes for CSASDRGTGELFF.

DNA of the CDR3: TGCGCCAGCAGACCCTCAGACAGGGTACACAACTATGGCTACACCTTC. Amino acids: CASRPSDRVHNYGYTF. The chain couples TRBV4-1 to TRBJ1-2, with 7 bases lining up with TRBD1. The germline gives CDR1 MGHRA, CDR2 YSYEKL. V lost 6 bases, J lost 2 bases, and 12 bases stayed unmatched. This CDR3 is built from 16 residues.

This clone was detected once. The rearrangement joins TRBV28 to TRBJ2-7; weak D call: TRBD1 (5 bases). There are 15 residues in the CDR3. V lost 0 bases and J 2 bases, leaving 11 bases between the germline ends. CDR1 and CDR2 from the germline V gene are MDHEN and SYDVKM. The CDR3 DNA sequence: TGTGCCAGCAGTTTATGGCAGGGATACCCCTACGAGCAGTACTTC. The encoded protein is CASSLWQGYPYEQYF.

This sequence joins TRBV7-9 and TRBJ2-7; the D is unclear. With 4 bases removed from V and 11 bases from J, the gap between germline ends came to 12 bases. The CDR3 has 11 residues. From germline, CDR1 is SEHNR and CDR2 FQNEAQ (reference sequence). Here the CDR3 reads CASSSPGRKYF. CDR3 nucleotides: TGTGCCAGCAGCTCCCCCGGAAGGAAGTACTTC.

In DNA form, the CDR3 reads TGTGCCAGCAGTTTCTACGACGGAACCTACAATGAGCAGTTCTTC. Translated: CASSFYDGTYNEQFF. J is TRBJ2-1 and V is TRBV28; D gene ambiguous. This CDR3 is 15 amino acids long. Per the germline V gene, CDR1 is MDHEN and CDR2 is SYDVKM. Deletions cut 3 bases from V and 2 bases from J, with 11 bases between.

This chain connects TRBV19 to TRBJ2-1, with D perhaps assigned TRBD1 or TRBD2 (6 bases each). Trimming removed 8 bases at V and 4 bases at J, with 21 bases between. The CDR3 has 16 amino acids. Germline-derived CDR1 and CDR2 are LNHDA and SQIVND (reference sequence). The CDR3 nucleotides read TGTGCCAGTCACCCAGGGGCGGGACCACCGTACAATGAGCAGTTCTTC. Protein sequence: CASHPGAGPPYNEQFF.

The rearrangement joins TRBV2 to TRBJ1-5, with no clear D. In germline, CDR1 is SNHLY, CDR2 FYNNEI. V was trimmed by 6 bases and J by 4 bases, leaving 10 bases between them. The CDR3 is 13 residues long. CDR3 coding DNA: TGTGCCAGCAGGCCCCTTAGTAATCAGCCCCAGCATTTT. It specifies CASRPLSNQPQHF.

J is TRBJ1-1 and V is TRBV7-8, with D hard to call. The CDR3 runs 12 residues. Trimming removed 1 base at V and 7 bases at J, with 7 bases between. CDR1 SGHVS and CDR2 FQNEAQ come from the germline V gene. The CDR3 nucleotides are TGTGCCAGCAGCTTAGGTTCGGATGAAGCTTTCTTT. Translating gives CASSLGSDEAFF.

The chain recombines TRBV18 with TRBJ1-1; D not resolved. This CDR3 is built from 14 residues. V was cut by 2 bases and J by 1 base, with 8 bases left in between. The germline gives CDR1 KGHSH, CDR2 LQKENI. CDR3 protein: CASSPTGRNTEAFF. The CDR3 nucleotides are TGTGCCAGCTCACCAACCGGACGGAACACTGAAGCTTTCTTT. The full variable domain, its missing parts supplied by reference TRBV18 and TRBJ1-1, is NAGVMQNPRHLVRRRGQEARLRCSPMKGHSHVYWYRQLPEEGLKFMVYLQKENIIDESGMPKERFSAEFPKEGPSILRIQQVVRGDSAAYFCASSPTGRNTEAFFGQGTRLTVV.

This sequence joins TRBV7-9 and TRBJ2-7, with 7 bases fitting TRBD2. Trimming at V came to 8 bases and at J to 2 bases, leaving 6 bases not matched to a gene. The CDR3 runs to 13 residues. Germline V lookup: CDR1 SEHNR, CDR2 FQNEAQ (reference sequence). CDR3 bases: TGTGCCAGCGGTGGGGGGGGAACCTACGAGCAGTACTTC. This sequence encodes CASGGGGTYEQYF.

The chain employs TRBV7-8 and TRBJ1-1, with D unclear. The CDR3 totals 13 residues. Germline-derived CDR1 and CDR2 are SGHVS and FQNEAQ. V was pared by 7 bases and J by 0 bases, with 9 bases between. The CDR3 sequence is CASTLGVNTEAFF. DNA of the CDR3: TGTGCCAGCACCCTAGGAGTGAACACTGAAGCTTTCTTT. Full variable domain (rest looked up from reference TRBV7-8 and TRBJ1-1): GAGVSQSPRYKVAKRGQDVALRCDPISGHVSLFWYQQALGQGPEFLTYFQNEAQLDKSGLPSDRFFAERPEGSVSTLKIQRTQQEDSAVYLCASTLGVNTEAFFGQGTRLTVV.

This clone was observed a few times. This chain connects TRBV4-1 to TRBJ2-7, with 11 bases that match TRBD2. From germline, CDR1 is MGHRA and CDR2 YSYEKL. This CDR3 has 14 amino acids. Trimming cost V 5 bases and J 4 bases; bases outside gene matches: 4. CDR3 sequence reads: CASSYLAGGYEQYF. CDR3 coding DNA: TGCGCCAGCAGCTATCTAGCGGGAGGTTACGAGCAGTACTTC.

CDR3 protein: CASKIQGYPEAFF. In DNA form, the CDR3 reads TGTGCCAGTAAGATACAGGGATACCCTGAAGCTTTCTTT. V is TRBV19 and J is TRBJ1-1; tentative D call: TRBD1 (6 bases). This CDR3 is built from 13 residues. Germline assignment: CDR1 LNHDA and CDR2 SQIVND (reference sequence). V was clipped by 7 bases and J by 6 bases, with 15 bases between them. Full variable domain (missing parts from reference TRBV19 and TRBJ1-1): DGGITQSPKYLFRKEGQNVTLSCEQNLNHDAMYWYRQDPGQGLRLIYYSQIVNDFQKGDIAEGYSVSREKKESFPLTVTSAQKNPTAFYLCASKIQGYPEAFFGQGTRLTVV.

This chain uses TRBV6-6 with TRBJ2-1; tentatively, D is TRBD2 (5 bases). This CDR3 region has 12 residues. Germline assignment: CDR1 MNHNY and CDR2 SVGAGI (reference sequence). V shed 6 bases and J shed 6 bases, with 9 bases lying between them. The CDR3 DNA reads TGTGCCAGCAGATTGGGGAGCAATGAGCAGTTCTTC. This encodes CASRLGSNEQFF.

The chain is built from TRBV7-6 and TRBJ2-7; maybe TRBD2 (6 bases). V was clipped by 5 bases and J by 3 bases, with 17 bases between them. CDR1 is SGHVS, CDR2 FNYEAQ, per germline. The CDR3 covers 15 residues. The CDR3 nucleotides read TGTGCCAGCAGCCCCGGGCGGGGTCCAAACTACGAGCAGTACTTC. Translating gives CASSPGRGPNYEQYF.

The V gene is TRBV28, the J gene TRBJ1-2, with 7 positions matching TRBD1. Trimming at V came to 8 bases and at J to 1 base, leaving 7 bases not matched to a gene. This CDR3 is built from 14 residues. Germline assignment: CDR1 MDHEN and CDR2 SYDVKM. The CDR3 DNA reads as TGTGCCAGCCTGGACAGGATAAATAACTATGGCTACACCTTC. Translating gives CASLDRINNYGYTF.

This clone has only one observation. CDR3 loop: CASSIDSGQRIYEQYF. In DNA, the CDR3 is TGTGCCAGTAGTATAGATTCAGGACAAAGAATCTACGAGCAGTACTTC. The chain uses TRBV19 and TRBJ2-7, with D possibly being TRBD1 (5 bases). The V end lost 0 bases, the J end lost 3 bases, and 15 bases lay between the germline ends. Germline CDR1 is LNHDA and CDR2 is SQIVND (reference sequence). The CDR3 length is 16 residues.

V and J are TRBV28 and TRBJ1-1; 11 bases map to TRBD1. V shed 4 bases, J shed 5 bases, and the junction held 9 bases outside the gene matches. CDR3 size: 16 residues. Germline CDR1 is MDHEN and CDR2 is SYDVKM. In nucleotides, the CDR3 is TGTGCCAGCAGTTATATGGCCGGGACAGGGGGGACTGAAGCTTTCTTT. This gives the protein CASSYMAGTGGTEAFF.

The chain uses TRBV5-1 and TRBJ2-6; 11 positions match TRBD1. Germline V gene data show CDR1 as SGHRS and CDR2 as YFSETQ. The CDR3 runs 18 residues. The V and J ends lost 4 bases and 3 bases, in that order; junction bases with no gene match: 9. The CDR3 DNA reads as TGCGCCAGCAGCGTGGGACAGGGGGAACTTTTTGGGGCCAACGTCCTGACTTTC. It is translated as CASSVGQGELFGANVLTF.

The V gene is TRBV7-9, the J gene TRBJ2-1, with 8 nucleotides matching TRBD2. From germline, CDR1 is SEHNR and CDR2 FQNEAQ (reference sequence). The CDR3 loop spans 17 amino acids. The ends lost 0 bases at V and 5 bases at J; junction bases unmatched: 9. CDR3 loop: CASSLAGALAGNNEQFF. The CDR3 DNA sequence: TGTGCCAGCAGCTTAGCGGGGGCGCTAGCGGGTAACAATGAGCAGTTCTTC.

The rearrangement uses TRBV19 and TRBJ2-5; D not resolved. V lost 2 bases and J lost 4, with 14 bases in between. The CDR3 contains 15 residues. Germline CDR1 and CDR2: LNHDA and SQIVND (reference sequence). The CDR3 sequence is CASSIRLLKGETQYF. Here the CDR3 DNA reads TGTGCCAGTAGTATAAGGCTACTGAAGGGAGAGACCCAGTACTTC.

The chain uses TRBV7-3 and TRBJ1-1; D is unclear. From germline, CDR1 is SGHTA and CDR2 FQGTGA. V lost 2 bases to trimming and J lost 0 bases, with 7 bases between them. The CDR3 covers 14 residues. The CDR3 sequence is CASSLAYLNTEAFF. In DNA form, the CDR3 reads TGTGCCAGCAGCTTAGCGTACCTGAACACTGAAGCTTTCTTT.